The 5 T cell receptor beta chains below come from one sample, sequenced in a study of blood T cell repertoires in COVID-19 (TCRdb year 2020). Receptor libraries were prepared by the immunoSEQ multiplex PCR assay. TCRdb stores this immuneACCESS table with in-frame sequences only. Part of the clones is absent; in the studies checked, under half of the shortfall reflects unresolved V genes, and no reason is known for the rest. The sample contains over 110,000 clones, about 80% of them found a single time. The ten top clones hold 3% to 4% of the sample. Sequencing was performed on PBMCs or T cells enriched from blood (not recorded which). The receptor set was obtained from a man between 45 and 60 years old in a cohort exposed to, infected with or recovered from COVID-19 (not recorded which).

The V gene is TRBV21-1, the J gene TRBJ2-7; the table's D call of TRBD1 was not tested on the DNA. TRBV21-1 is given as a pseudogene. There are 13 residues in the CDR3. The CDR3 loop reads CASSKRMDNEQYF. CDR3 bases: TGTGCCAGCAGCAAAAGGATGGACAACGAGCAGTACTTC.

V usage is TRBV6-5 and J usage is TRBJ1-3, with D perhaps matching TRBD1 (5 bases). Germline V gene lookup returns CDR1 MNHEY and CDR2 SVGAGI. Trimming pared 6 bases from V and 0 bases from J, leaving 12 bases between. The CDR3 runs 15 residues. The chain's CDR3 is CASSGGIFSGNTIYF. The CDR3 nucleotides are TGTGCCAGCAGCGGGGGGATTTTCTCTGGAAACACCATATATTTT.

The chain carries TRBV28 and TRBJ2-7, with a possible D match to TRBD2 (6 bases). Germline assignment: CDR1 MDHEN and CDR2 SYDVKM. CDR3 length: 15 residues. The germline V and J ends were trimmed by 2 bases and 3 bases, with 14 bases remaining between them. CDR3 nucleotide sequence: TGTGCCAGCAGTTTACTCCGCGGCGGGGTCTACGAGCAGTACTTC. Protein product: CASSLLRGGVYEQYF. The complete variable domain, with remaining parts taken from reference TRBV28 and TRBJ2-7, reads DVKVTQSSRYLVKRTGEKVFLECVQDMDHENMFWYRQDPGLGLRLIYFSYDVKMKEKGDIPEGYSVSREKKERFSLILESASTNQTSMYLCASSLLRGGVYEQYFGPGTRLTVT.

This chain links TRBV28 with TRBJ2-5; 12 bases line up with TRBD2. Germline-derived CDR1 and CDR2 are MDHEN and SYDVKM. Losses at the gene ends were 5 bases for V and 5 bases for J; bases not matched to a gene: 3. The CDR3 sequence is 14 residues long. The CDR3 DNA is TGTGCCAGCAGTCTAGCGGGAGGGACGGAGACCCAGTACTTC. Translated: CASSLAGGTETQYF. The complete variable domain, with remaining parts taken from reference TRBV28 and TRBJ2-5, reads DVKVTQSSRYLVKRTGEKVFLECVQDMDHENMFWYRQDPGLGLRLIYFSYDVKMKEKGDIPEGYSVSREKKERFSLILESASTNQTSMYLCASSLAGGTETQYFGPGTRLLVL.

This chain joins TRBV5-6 and TRBJ2-2; 13 nucleotides align to TRBD2. With V trimmed by 4 bases and J by 4 bases, 13 bases remained unmatched. The CDR3 is 19 residues long. Germline V CDR1 and CDR2: SGHDT, YYEEEE. The CDR3 spells CASSRRLAGGQSLTGELFF. The CDR3, as DNA: TGTGCCAGCAGCCGCAGACTAGCGGGAGGCCAATCCCTCACCGGGGAGCTGTTTTTT.